This entry lists 9 T cell receptor beta chains sequenced from one sample in a study of cytomegalovirus exposure and HLA in healthy donors. The primer mix had 60 Vbeta and 13 Jbeta primers. The table came from immunoSEQ multiplex PCR; TCRdb's copy has only in-frame clones and leaves some out. The data show approximately 98,000 clones, about 74% seen once. The sample was PBMCs. These TCRs come from a male donor in good health and CMV-seronegative.

The V and J genes are TRBV5-1 and TRBJ2-5; TRBD1 matches at 7 bases. Germline assignment: CDR1 SGHRS and CDR2 YFSETQ. J lost 0 bases, V lost 4 bases, and 6 bases had no gene match. The CDR3 covers 15 residues. CDR3 nucleotide sequence: TGCGCCAGCAGCGACCGGGACAGCAACCAAGAGACCCAGTACTTC. Amino acid sequence: CASSDRDSNQETQYF.

The V call is TRBV7-9, the J call TRBJ1-1; the match to TRBD1 covers 8 bases. The CDR3 has 17 residues. CDR1 and CDR2 from the germline V gene are SEHNR and FQNEAQ (reference sequence). The V gene end was trimmed by 7 bases and the J gene end by 8 bases; junction bases not matched to a gene: 21. DNA of the CDR3: TGTGCCAGCACCAAACAAAGACCGGGACAGGATGGCAGAGAAGCTTTCTTT. Translation gives CASTKQRPGQDGREAFF.

This clone has only a few counts. The rearrangement links TRBV6-5 to TRBJ1-5; unclear D gene. CDR1 MNHEY and CDR2 SVGAGI come from the germline V gene. V shed 6 bases and J shed 1 base, with 7 bases lying between them. This CDR3 is built from 13 residues. The chain's CDR3 is CASRGSSNQPQHF. CDR3 nucleotides: TGTGCCAGCAGGGGCTCCAGCAATCAGCCCCAGCATTTT.

J is TRBJ1-3 and V is TRBV28, with 7 bases that match TRBD1. The trim removed 4 bases at V and 2 bases at J, leaving 8 bases unmatched. This CDR3 is built from 16 residues. Germline V CDR1 and CDR2: MDHEN, SYDVKM. This chain's CDR3 is CASSSLLDRTGNTIYF. CDR3 sequence (DNA): TGTGCCAGCAGTTCACTCCTGGACAGGACTGGAAACACCATATATTTT. Using reference TRBV28 and TRBJ1-3 for the parts outside the CDR3, the full variable domain is DVKVTQSSRYLVKRTGEKVFLECVQDMDHENMFWYRQDPGLGLRLIYFSYDVKMKEKGDIPEGYSVSREKKERFSLILESASTNQTSMYLCASSSLLDRTGNTIYFGEGSWLTVV.

This chain joins TRBV19 and TRBJ2-2; 11 nucleotides match TRBD2. CDR1 is LNHDA and CDR2 is SQIVND in the germline V gene (reference sequence). The length of the CDR3 is 14 residues. The trim removed 6 bases at V and 5 bases at J, leaving 2 bases unmatched. The CDR3 is CASRLAGGTGELFF. CDR3 bases: TGTGCCAGTAGATTAGCGGGAGGGACCGGGGAGCTGTTTTTT. The full variable domain, with the rest looked up from reference TRBV19 and TRBJ2-2, is DGGITQSPKYLFRKEGQNVTLSCEQNLNHDAMYWYRQDPGQGLRLIYYSQIVNDFQKGDIAEGYSVSREKKESFPLTVTSAQKNPTAFYLCASRLAGGTGELFFGEGSRLTVL.

V usage is TRBV2 and J usage is TRBJ1-2; D remains ambiguous. V was trimmed by 3 bases and J by 4 bases, leaving 15 bases between them. The CDR3 totals 15 residues. Germline CDR1 is SNHLY and CDR2 is FYNNEI. CDR3 nucleotide sequence: TGTGCCAGCAGTGAGGACCCGGGGAGCGTCTATGGCTACACCTTC. Its protein is CASSEDPGSVYGYTF.

Written as DNA, the CDR3 is TGTGCCAGCAGTAACCGGGACAACCACGAGCAGTACTTC. This sequence encodes CASSNRDNHEQYF. The chain joins TRBV6-5 to TRBJ2-7; TRBD1 is a possible D gene (6 bases). The V end lost 5 bases, the J end lost 5 bases, and 13 bases lay between the germline ends. The CDR3 runs 13 residues. CDR1 is MNHEY and CDR2 is SVGAGI in the germline V gene.

In regard to this clone: Germline and junction disagree at one end, which may indicate a read error. The chain uses TRBV7-2 and TRBJ1-2; possibly TRBD1 for D (5 bases). Germline loops: CDR1 SGHTA, CDR2 FQGNSA. The CDR3 is made up of 17 amino acids. The CDR3 loop reads CASSPEGRAGIQHGYPF. The CDR3 DNA reads as TGTGCCAGCAGCCCCGAGGGGCGGGCGGGGATTCAGCATGGCTACCCCTTC.

This clone was recorded a few times. The chain recombines TRBV7-9 with TRBJ2-1, with TRBD2 identical over 9 bases. Germline V gives CDR1 SEHNR, CDR2 FQNEAQ (reference sequence). Losses at the gene ends were 5 bases for V and 11 bases for J; bases not matched to a gene: 10. The CDR3 covers 14 residues. CDR3 in DNA: TGTGCCAGCAGCCTCCAAATAGCGGGGGTTAAGCAGTTCTTC. Amino acid sequence: CASSLQIAGVKQFF.